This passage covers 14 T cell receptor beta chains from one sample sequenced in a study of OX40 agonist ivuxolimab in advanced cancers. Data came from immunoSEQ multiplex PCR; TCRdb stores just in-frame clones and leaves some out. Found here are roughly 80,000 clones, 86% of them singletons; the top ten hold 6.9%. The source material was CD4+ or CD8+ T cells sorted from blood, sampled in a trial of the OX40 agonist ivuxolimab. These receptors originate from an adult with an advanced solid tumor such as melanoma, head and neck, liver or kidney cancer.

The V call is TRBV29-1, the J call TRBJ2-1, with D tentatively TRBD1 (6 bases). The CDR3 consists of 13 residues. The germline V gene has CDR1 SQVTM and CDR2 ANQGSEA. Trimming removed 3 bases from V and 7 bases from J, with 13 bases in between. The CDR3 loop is CSVDRGPLNEQFF. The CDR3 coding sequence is TGCAGCGTTGACAGGGGCCCCTTGAATGAGCAGTTCTTC.

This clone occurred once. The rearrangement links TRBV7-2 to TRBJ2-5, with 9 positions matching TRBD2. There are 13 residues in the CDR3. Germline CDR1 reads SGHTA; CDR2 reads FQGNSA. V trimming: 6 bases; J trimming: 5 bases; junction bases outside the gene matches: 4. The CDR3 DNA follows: TGTGCCAGCAGTCGGACTAGCGTGGAGACCCAGTACTTC. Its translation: CASSRTSVETQYF.

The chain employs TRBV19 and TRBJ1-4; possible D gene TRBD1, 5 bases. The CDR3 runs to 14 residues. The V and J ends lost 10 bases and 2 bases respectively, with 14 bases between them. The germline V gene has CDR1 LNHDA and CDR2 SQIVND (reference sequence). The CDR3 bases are TGTGCCACCTCAGGGACGGTGACTAATGAAAAACTGTTTTTT. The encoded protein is CATSGTVTNEKLFF.

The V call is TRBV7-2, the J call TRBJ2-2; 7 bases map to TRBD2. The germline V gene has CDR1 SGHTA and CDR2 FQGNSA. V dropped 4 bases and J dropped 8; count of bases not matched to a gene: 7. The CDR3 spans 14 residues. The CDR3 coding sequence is TGTGCCAGCAGCTCATTAGCGGGTCAGGGGGAGCTGTTTTTT. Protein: CASSSLAGQGELFF. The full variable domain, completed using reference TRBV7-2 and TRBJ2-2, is GAGVSQSPSNKVTEKGKDVELRCDPISGHTALYWYRQSLGQGLEFLIYFQGNSAPDKSGLPSDRFSAERTGGSVSTLTIQRTQQEDSAVYLCASSSLAGQGELFFGEGSRLTVL.

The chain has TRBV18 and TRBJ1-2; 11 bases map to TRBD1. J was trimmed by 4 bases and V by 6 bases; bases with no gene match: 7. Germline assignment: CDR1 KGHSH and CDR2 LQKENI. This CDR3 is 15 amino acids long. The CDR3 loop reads CASSRGQGAVYGYTF. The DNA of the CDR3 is TGTGCCAGCTCCCGAGGACAGGGGGCCGTCTATGGCTACACCTTC.

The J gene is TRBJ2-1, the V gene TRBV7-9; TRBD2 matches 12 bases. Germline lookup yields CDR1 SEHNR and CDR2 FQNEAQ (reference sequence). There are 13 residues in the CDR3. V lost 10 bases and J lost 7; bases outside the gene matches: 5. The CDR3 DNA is TGTGCCACCTCGACTAGCGGGAGTAATGAGCAGTTCTTC. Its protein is CATSTSGSNEQFF.

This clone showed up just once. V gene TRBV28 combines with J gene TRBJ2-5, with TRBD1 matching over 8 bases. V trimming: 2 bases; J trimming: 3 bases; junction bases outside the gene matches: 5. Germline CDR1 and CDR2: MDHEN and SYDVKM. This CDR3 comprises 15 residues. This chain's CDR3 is CASSLIRTGKETQYF. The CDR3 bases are TGTGCCAGCAGTTTAATCAGGACAGGGAAAGAGACCCAGTACTTC.

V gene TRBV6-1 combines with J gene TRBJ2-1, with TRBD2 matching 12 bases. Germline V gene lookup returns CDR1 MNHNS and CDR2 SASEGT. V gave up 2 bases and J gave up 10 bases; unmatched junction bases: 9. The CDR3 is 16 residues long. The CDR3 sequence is CASSEMVSSGGEEQFF. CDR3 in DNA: TGTGCCAGCAGTGAAATGGTTTCTAGCGGGGGGGAGGAGCAGTTCTTC.

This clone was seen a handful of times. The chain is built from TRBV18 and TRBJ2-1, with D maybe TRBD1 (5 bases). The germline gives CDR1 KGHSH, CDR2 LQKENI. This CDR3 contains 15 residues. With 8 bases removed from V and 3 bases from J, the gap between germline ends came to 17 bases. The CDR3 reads CASLVDSSNYNEQFF. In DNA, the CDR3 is TGTGCCAGCCTTGTAGACAGCTCAAACTACAATGAGCAGTTCTTC. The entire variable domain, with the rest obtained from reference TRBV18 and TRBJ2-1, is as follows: NAGVMQNPRHLVRRRGQEARLRCSPMKGHSHVYWYRQLPEEGLKFMVYLQKENIIDESGMPKERFSAEFPKEGPSILRIQQVVRGDSAAYFCASLVDSSNYNEQFFGPGTRLTVL.

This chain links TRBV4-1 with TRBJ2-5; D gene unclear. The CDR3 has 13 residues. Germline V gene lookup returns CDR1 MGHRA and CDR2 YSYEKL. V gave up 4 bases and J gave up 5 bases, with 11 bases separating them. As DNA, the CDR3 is TGCGCCAGCAGCCTCGCGCCGAGGGAGACCCAGTACTTC. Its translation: CASSLAPRETQYF.

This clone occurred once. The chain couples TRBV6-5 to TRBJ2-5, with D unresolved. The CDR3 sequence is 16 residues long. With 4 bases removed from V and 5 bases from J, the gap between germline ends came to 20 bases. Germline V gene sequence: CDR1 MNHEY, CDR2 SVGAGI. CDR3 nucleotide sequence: TGTGCCAGCAGTTTGGAAAGGTGGCGGAGTTGGGAGACCCAGTACTTC. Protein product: CASSLERWRSWETQYF.

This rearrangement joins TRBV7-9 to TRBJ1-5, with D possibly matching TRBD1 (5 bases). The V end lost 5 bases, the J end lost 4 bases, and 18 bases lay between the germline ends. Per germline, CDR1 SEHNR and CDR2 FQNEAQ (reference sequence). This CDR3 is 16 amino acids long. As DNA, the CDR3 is TGTGCCAGCAGCCCTACCGTCGGGGGGTCTAATCAGCCCCAGCATTTT. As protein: CASSPTVGGSNQPQHF.

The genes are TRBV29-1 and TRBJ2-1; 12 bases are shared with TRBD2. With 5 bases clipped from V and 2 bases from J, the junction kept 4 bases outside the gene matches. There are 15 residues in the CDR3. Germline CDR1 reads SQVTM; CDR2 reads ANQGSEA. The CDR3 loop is CSVSLAGGPYNEQFF. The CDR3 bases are TGCAGCGTTTCCCTAGCGGGAGGGCCCTACAATGAGCAGTTCTTC.

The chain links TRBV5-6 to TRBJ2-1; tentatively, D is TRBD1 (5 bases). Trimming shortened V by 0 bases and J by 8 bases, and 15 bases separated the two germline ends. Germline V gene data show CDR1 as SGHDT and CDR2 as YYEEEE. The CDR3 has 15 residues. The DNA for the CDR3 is TGTGCCAGCAGCTTGGGTTATGGCAGGGTGGATGAGCAGTTCTTC. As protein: CASSLGYGRVDEQFF.